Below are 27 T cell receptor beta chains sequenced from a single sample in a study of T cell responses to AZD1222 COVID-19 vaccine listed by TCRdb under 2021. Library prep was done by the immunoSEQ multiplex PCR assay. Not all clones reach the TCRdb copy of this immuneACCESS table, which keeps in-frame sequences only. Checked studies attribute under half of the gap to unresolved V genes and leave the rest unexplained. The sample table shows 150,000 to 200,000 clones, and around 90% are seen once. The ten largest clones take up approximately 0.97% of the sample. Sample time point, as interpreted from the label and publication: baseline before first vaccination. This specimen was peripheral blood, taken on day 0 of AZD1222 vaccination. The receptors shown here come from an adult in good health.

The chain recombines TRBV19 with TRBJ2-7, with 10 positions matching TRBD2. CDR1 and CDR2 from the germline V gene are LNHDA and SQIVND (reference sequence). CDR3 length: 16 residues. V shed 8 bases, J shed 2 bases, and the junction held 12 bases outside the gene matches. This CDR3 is CASALAGKVMAYEQYF. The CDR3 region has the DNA TGTGCCAGTGCACTAGCGGGGAAAGTCATGGCCTACGAGCAGTACTTC. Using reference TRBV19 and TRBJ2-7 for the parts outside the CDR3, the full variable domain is DGGITQSPKYLFRKEGQNVTLSCEQNLNHDAMYWYRQDPGQGLRLIYYSQIVNDFQKGDIAEGYSVSREKKESFPLTVTSAQKNPTAFYLCASALAGKVMAYEQYFGPGTRLTVT.

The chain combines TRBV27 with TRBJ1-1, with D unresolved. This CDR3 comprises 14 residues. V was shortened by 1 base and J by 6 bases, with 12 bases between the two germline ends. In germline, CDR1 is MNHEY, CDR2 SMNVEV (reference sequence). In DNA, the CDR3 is TGTGCCAGCAGTTTATACCCGGGTAACCCTGAAGCTTTCTTT. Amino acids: CASSLYPGNPEAFF.

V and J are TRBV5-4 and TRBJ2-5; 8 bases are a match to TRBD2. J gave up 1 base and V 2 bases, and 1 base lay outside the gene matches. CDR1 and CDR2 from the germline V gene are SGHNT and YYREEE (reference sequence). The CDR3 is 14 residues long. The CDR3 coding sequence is TGTGCCAGCAGCTTACGGGGGGGCCAAGAGACCCAGTACTTC. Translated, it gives CASSLRGGQETQYF.

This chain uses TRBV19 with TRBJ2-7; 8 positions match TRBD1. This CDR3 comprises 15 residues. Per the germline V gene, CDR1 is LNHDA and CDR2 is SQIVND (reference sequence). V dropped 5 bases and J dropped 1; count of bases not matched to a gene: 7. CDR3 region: CASSSSQGASYEQYF. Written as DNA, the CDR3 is TGTGCCAGTAGTTCCTCGCAGGGGGCTTCCTACGAGCAGTACTTC.

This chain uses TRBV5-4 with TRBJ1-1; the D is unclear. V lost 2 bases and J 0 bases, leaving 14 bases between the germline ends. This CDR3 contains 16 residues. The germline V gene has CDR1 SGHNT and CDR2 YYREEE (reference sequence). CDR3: CASSLDLTQVNTEAFF. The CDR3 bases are TGTGCCAGCAGCTTAGACCTCACTCAGGTGAACACTGAAGCTTTCTTT.

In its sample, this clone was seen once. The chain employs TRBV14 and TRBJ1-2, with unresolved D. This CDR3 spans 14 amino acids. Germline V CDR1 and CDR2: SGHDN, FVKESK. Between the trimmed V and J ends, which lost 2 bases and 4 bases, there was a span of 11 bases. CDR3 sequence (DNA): TGTGCCAGCAGCCAAAGCCGGACGATCTATGGCTACACCTTC. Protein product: CASSQSRTIYGYTF.

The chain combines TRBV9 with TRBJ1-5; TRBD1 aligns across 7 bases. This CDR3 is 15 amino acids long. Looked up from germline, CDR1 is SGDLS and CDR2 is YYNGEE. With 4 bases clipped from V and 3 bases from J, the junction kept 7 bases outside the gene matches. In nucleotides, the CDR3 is TGTGCCAGCAGCCCAAAGGGACAGCTCAATCAGCCCCAGCATTTT. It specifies CASSPKGQLNQPQHF.

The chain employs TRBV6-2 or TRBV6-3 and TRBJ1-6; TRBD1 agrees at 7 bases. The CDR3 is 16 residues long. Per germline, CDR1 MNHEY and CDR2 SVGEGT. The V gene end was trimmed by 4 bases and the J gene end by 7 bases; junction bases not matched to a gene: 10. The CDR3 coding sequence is TGTGCCAGCAGTTCTCCATACCGGGACAGAAATTCACCCCTCCACTTT. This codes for CASSSPYRDRNSPLHF.

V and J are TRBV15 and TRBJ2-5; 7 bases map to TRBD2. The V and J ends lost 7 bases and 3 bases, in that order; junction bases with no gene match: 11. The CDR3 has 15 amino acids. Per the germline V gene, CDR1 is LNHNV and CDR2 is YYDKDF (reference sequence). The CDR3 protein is CATNMGGRGEETQYF. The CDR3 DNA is TGTGCCACCAACATGGGCGGGAGAGGGGAAGAGACCCAGTACTTC.

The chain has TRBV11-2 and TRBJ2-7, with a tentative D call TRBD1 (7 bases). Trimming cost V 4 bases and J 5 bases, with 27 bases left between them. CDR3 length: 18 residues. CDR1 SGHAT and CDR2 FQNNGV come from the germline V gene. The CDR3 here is CASSYHPRAEGAHNEQYF. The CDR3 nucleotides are TGTGCCAGCAGCTACCATCCCAGGGCGGAGGGGGCACATAACGAGCAGTACTTC.

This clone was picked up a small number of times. The CDR3 region has the DNA TGTGCCAGCAGTCTGGACAGGGGGCGCCGAGGCTACACCTTC. Its translation: CASSLDRGRRGYTF. The genes are TRBV6-5 and TRBJ1-2; TRBD1 matches at 11 bases. The CDR3 is 14 residues long. Unmatched junction bases numbered 7, after V lost 5 bases and J lost 8 bases. Germline V lookup: CDR1 MNHEY, CDR2 SVGAGI.

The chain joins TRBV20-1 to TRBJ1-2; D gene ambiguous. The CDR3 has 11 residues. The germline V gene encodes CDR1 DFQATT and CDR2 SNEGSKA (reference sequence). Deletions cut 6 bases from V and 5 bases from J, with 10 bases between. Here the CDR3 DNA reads TGCAGTGCCCCGACAATTTATGGCTACACCTTC. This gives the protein CSAPTIYGYTF.

The DNA for the CDR3 is TGTGCCAGCAAAAAGGGACCTAATTCACCCCTCCACTTT. Encoded protein: CASKKGPNSPLHF. The genes are TRBV11-2 and TRBJ1-6; TRBD1 is a possible D gene (5 bases). This CDR3 contains 13 residues. Looked up from germline, CDR1 is SGHAT and CDR2 is FQNNGV. The germline V and J ends were trimmed by 7 bases and 6 bases, with 10 bases remaining between them.

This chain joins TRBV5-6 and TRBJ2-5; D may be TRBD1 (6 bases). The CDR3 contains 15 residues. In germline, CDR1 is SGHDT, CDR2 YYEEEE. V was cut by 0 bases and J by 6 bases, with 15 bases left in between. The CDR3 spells CASSLGGHASKTQYF. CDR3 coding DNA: TGTGCCAGCAGCTTGGGGGGGCACGCGTCGAAGACCCAGTACTTC.

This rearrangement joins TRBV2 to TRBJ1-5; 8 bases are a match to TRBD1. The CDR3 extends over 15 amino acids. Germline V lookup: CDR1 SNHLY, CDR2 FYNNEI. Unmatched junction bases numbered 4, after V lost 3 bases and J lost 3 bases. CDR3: CASSEGQVFNQPQHF. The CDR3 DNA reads TGTGCCAGCAGTGAGGGACAGGTATTCAATCAGCCCCAGCATTTT.

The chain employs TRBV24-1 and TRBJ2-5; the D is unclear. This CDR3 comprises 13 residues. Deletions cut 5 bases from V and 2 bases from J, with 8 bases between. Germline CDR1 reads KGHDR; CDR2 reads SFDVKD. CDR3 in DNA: TGTGCCACCAGTGCTGCGAATCAAGAGACCCAGTACTTC. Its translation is CATSAANQETQYF.

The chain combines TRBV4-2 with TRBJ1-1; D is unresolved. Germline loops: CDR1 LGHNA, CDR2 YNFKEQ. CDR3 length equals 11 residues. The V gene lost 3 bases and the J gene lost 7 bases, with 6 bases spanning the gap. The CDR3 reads CASSQGFEAFF. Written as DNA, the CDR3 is TGTGCCAGCAGCCAGGGGTTTGAAGCTTTCTTT.

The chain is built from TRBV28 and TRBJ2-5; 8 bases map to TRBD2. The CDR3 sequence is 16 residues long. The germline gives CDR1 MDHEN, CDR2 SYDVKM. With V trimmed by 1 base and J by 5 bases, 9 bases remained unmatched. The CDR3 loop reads CASSLLAGRGLETQYF. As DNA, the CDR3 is TGTGCCAGCAGTTTATTAGCGGGGCGTGGGTTGGAGACCCAGTACTTC.

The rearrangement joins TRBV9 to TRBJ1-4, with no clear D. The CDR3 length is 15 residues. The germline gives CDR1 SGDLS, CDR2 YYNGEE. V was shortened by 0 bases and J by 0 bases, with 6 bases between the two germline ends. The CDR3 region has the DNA TGTGCCAGCAGCGTAGAGGGAGCAACTAATGAAAAACTGTTTTTT. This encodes CASSVEGATNEKLFF.

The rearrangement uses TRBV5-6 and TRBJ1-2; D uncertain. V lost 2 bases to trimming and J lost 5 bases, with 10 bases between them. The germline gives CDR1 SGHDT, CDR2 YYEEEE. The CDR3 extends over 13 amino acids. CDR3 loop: CASSFSGSYGYTF. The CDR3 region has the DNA TGTGCCAGCAGCTTCTCGGGATCATATGGCTACACCTTC.

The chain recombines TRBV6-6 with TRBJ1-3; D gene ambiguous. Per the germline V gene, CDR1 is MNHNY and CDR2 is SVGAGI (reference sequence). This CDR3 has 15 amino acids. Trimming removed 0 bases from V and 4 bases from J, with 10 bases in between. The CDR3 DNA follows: TGTGCCAGCAGTTACTCCGAAGGGTACGGAAACACCATATATTTT. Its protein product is CASSYSEGYGNTIYF.

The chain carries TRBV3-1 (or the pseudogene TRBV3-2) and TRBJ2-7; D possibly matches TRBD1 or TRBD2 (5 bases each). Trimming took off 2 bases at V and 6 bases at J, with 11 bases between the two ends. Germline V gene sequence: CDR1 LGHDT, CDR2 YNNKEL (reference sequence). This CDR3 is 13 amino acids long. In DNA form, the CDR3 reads TGTGCCAGCAGCCAACTCGGTGGGGGCGAGCAGTACTTC. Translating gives CASSQLGGGEQYF.

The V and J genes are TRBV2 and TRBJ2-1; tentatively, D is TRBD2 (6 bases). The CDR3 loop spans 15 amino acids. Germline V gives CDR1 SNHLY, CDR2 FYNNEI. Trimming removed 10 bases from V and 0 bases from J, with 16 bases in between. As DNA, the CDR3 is TGTGCCACCATACGTACGCGGGGCTCCTACAATGAGCAGTTCTTC. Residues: CATIRTRGSYNEQFF.

The CDR3 region is CASSLVRLAGGRTDTQYF. DNA of the CDR3: TGTGCCAGCAGCTTAGTTCGGCTAGCGGGGGGGCGGACAGATACGCAGTATTTT. The chain has TRBV11-2 and TRBJ2-3; 12 nucleotides match TRBD2. The CDR3 has 18 residues. The germline gives CDR1 SGHAT, CDR2 FQNNGV. Unmatched junction bases numbered 8, after V lost 1 base and J lost 3 bases.

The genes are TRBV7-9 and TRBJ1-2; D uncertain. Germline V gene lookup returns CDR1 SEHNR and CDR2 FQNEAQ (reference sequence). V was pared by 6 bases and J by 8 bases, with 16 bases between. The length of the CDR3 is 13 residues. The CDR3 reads CASSLALLDGYTF. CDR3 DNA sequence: TGTGCCAGCAGTCTGGCCCTACTGGACGGCTACACCTTC.

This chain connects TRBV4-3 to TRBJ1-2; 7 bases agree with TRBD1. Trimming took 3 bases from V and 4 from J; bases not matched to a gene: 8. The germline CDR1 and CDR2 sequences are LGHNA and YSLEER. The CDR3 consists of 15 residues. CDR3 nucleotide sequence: TGCGCCAGCAGCCAGGGTCGACAGGGTACCTATGGCTACACCTTC. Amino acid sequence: CASSQGRQGTYGYTF.

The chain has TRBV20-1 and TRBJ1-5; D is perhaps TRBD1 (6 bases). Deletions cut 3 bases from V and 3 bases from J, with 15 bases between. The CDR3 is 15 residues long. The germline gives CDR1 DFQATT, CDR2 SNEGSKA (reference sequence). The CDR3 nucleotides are TGCAGTGCTAGTTCTCCGGGGGCGAACAATCAGCCCCAGCATTTT. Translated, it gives CSASSPGANNQPQHF.